One and the same sample provided the 8 T cell receptor beta chains below, sequenced in a study of early T cells in non-severe SARS-CoV-2 infection. TCRdb re-derived calls from the 5' RACE reads in MiXCR, one entry per CDR3 protein. Of fewer than 80,000 distinct CDR3 sequences in the sample, roughly 9.5% are singletons; the top ten hold about 6%. The source material was whole blood. All receptors derive from an adult who was a healthcare worker with PCR-confirmed SARS-CoV-2 infection or an uninfected control (not recorded which).

The chain couples TRBV6-2 or TRBV6-3 to TRBJ2-4; D is unresolved. This CDR3 has 13 residues. CDR1 is MNHEY, CDR2 SVGEGT, per germline. Trimming took off 3 bases at V and 7 bases at J, with 10 bases between the two ends. The CDR3 protein is CASSYNRVNIQYF. CDR3 sequence (DNA): TGTGCCAGCAGTTATAACAGAGTCAACATTCAGTACTTC.

The rearrangement links TRBV6-5 to TRBJ1-6, with 11 positions matching TRBD1. Trimming removed 6 bases from V and 6 bases from J; junction bases left unmatched: 4. This CDR3 contains 15 residues. The germline gives CDR1 MNHEY, CDR2 SVGAGI. The CDR3 coding sequence is TGTGCCAGCAGCAAGGGGACAGGGGGTAATTCACCCCTCCACTTT. Its protein product is CASSKGTGGNSPLHF.

This clonotype was recorded a few times. The chain is built from TRBV5-5 and TRBJ2-7; 7 nucleotides agree with TRBD2. Per germline, CDR1 SGHKS and CDR2 YYEKEE (reference sequence). CDR3 length equals 12 residues. The V gene end was trimmed by 6 bases and the J gene end by 6 bases; junction bases not matched to a gene: 6. Here the CDR3 reads CASTLGGTEQYF. CDR3 nucleotides: TGTGCCAGCACCCTGGGAGGGACCGAGCAGTACTTC.

This CDR3 reads CASSPGIYNEQFF. CDR3 nucleotides: TGTGCCAGTAGTCCCGGGATTTACAATGAGCAGTTCTTC. The V call is TRBV19, the J call TRBJ2-1; tentative D call: TRBD2 (5 bases). The V gene lost 5 bases and the J gene lost 4 bases, with 9 bases spanning the gap. The germline V gene encodes CDR1 LNHDA and CDR2 SQIVND (reference sequence). The CDR3 has 13 amino acids.

A few counts support this clonotype. This chain uses TRBV11-2 with TRBJ2-5, with D unclear. V was trimmed by 3 bases and J by 5 bases, leaving 10 bases between them. Germline V lookup: CDR1 SGHAT, CDR2 FQNNGV. The CDR3 is 13 residues long. Here the CDR3 reads CASSFQRTETQYF. CDR3 DNA: TGTGCCAGCAGCTTTCAACGAACGGAGACCCAGTACTTC.

This clonotype has ten or more counts. This chain joins TRBV20-1 and TRBJ2-1, with 8 bases lining up with TRBD2. V was clipped by 6 bases and J by 2 bases; unmatched bases: 9. CDR1 and CDR2 from the germline V gene are DFQATT and SNEGSKA (reference sequence). This CDR3 is built from 15 residues. CDR3 nucleotide sequence: TGCAGTGCAGCGGGGGCGGGAGTACCCTACAATGAGCAGTTCTTC. Translated: CSAAGAGVPYNEQFF.

This clonotype showed up many times. The V gene is TRBV27, the J gene TRBJ1-1; D possibly corresponds to TRBD1 (5 bases). CDR3 length: 14 amino acids. The germline V gene has CDR1 MNHEY and CDR2 SMNVEV (reference sequence). Trimming took off 5 bases at V and 3 bases at J, with 13 bases between the two ends. CDR3 region: CASSPSAGHTEAFF. The CDR3 region has the DNA TGTGCCAGCAGTCCTTCTGCAGGGCACACTGAAGCTTTCTTT.

In this sample, this clonotype turned up a few times. The rearrangement uses TRBV29-1 and TRBJ2-7; D possibly corresponds to TRBD2 (5 bases). Looked up from germline, CDR1 is SQVTM and CDR2 is ANQGSEA. V was trimmed by 1 base and J by 2 bases, leaving 9 bases between them. The CDR3 is 13 amino acids. CDR3 sequence reads: CSVEGEWTYEQYF. Here the CDR3 DNA reads TGCAGCGTTGAAGGGGAGTGGACCTACGAGCAGTACTTC.